This is a list of T cell receptor beta chains from one sample in a study of blood T cell repertoires in COVID-19. The assay was immunoSEQ multiplex PCR, and TCRdb's table has in-frame clones only and misses some. The profile covers under 200,000 clones, with more than 70% appearing a single time and about 5.6% taken by the ten largest. Specimen: PBMCs or T cells enriched from blood (not recorded which). Source of these receptors: a man aged 35 to 55 with acute COVID-19. The CDR3 runs from the conserved cysteine through the conserved F or W. The D gene is left open where the match is weak. The size of a clone is reported for some rows only, either as once, few or many, or as a class for expanded clones.

v_gene	abundance	d_gene	j_gene	CDR3aa	CDR3nt
TRBV12-1	.	.	TRBJ2-1	CASSFDLARGEQFF	TGTGCCAGCAGCTTTGACCTAGCCCGGGGAGAGCAGTTCTTC
TRBV27	.	.	TRBJ2-7	CASRTGLSLSEQYF	TGTGCCAGCAGAACAGGGCTCTCTCTTTCCGAGCAGTACTTC
TRBV28	few	TRBD1	TRBJ1-6	CASSSGQGAYSPLHF	TGTGCCAGCAGTTCGGGACAGGGGGCGTATTCACCCCTCCACTTT
TRBV3-1/TRBV3-2	.	TRBD2	TRBJ2-7	CASSLTSGRAYEQYF	TGTGCCAGCAGCCTGACTAGCGGGAGGGCCTACGAGCAGTACTTC
TRBV29-1	once	TRBD1	TRBJ2-1	CSVPGQGSDEQFF	TGCAGCGTTCCGGGACAGGGTTCCGATGAGCAGTTCTTC
TRBV30	.	TRBD2	TRBJ2-2	CAWNRDYGGELFF	TGTGCCTGGAACCGGGACTATGGAGGGGAGCTGTTTTTT
TRBV9	.	.	TRBJ1-6	CASSAGMTYNSPLHF	TGTGCCAGCAGCGCCGGGATGACCTATAATTCACCCCTCCACTTT
TRBV7-9	.	TRBD1	TRBJ2-1	CASSRWDSSYNEQFF	TGTGCCAGCAGCCGGTGGGACAGCTCCTACAATGAGCAGTTCTTC
TRBV5-1	.	TRBD2	TRBJ2-1	CASSLGLAGRSSYNEQFF	TGCGCCAGCAGCTTGGGGCTAGCGGGAAGGAGCTCCTACAATGAGCAGTTCTTC
TRBV7-2	.	TRBD2	TRBJ2-5	CASSLRTGTRQETQYF	TGTGCCAGCAGCCTCCGAACCGGGACTAGGCAAGAGACCCAGTACTTC
TRBV25-1	.	TRBD1	TRBJ1-1	CASSPGGSLNTEAFF	TGTGCCAGCAGCCCAGGGGGCAGTCTGAACACTGAAGCTTTCTTT
TRBV2	.	.	TRBJ2-1	CASSEGSKTTTEQFF	TGTGCCAGCAGTGAAGGGAGCAAGACTACGACTGAGCAGTTCTTC
TRBV7-9	.	TRBD2	TRBJ2-3	CASSLRGTSGLDTQYF	TGTGCCAGCAGCCTAAGGGGTACTAGCGGGTTAGATACGCAGTATTTT
TRBV30	.	.	TRBJ1-1	CAWSVDGKGTFF	TGTGCCTGGAGTGTCGACGGTAAGGGGACTTTCTTT
TRBV29-1	.	.	TRBJ2-7	CSVEGEGTEQYF	TGCAGCGTTGAAGGAGAGGGTACGGAGCAGTACTTC
TRBV6-5	.	.	TRBJ1-6	CASRDSTSPLHF	TGTGCCAGCCGGGACTCTACTTCACCCCTCCACTTT
TRBV5-4	.	TRBD1	TRBJ2-5	CASSPDRGLETQYF	TGTGCCAGCAGTCCGGACAGGGGGCTAGAGACCCAGTACTTC
TRBV4-2	.	.	TRBJ2-7	CASSQESGVTYEQYF	TGTGCCAGCAGCCAGGAGTCAGGGGTTACCTACGAGCAGTACTTC
TRBV7-8	.	.	TRBJ1-2	CASSLGRGFHGYTF	TGTGCCAGCAGCTTAGGGCGAGGGTTTCATGGCTACACCTTC
TRBV5-1	.	TRBD1	TRBJ1-2	CASSVDRAGGYTF	TGCGCCAGCAGCGTGGACAGGGCGGGCGGCTACACCTTC
TRBV18	.	TRBD2	TRBJ2-1	CASSRTSGRGNEQFF	TGTGCCAGCTCACGTACTAGCGGGAGAGGTAATGAGCAGTTCTTC
TRBV29-1	.	TRBD1	TRBJ1-5	CSVAGTVFDQPQHF	TGCAGCGTTGCCGGGACAGTCTTTGATCAGCCCCAGCATTTT
TRBV5-5	.	TRBD1	TRBJ2-3	CASSPGTGGWEDTQYF	TGTGCCAGCAGCCCCGGGACAGGGGGCTGGGAAGATACGCAGTATTTT
TRBV4-3	.	.	TRBJ2-3	CASSQVSTGKGTQYF	TGCGCCAGCAGCCAAGTATCCACAGGGAAGGGTACGCAGTATTTT
TRBV11-2	.	TRBD1	TRBJ1-2	CASRLPGQGAFNYGYTF	TGTGCCAGCAGGCTGCCGGGACAGGGGGCGTTTAACTATGGCTACACCTTC
TRBV29-1	.	.	TRBJ2-3	CSAQITDTQYF	TGCAGCGCACAAATCACAGATACGCAGTATTTT
TRBV5-3	.	TRBD2	TRBJ2-1	CASKLAGVSYNEQFF	TGTGCCAGTAAACTAGCGGGAGTAAGCTACAATGAGCAGTTCTTC
TRBV20-1	.	TRBD2	TRBJ2-7	CSASDSGRALVEQYF	TGCAGTGCTAGTGATAGCGGGAGGGCCTTGGTTGAGCAGTACTTC
TRBV28	.	.	TRBJ2-7	CASRLAGTYEQYF	TGTGCCAGCAGACTAGCAGGAACCTACGAGCAGTACTTC
TRBV3-1/TRBV3-2	.	.	TRBJ2-2	CASNPGLLNTGELFF	TGTGCCAGCAACCCCGGACTCCTGAACACCGGGGAGCTGTTTTTT
TRBV21-1	few	.	TRBJ1-5	CASSVLQGFTQPQHF	TGTGCCAGCAGCGTACTACAGGGATTCACTCAGCCCCAGCATTTT
TRBV28	.	.	TRBJ1-2	CASSLRDYGYTF	TGTGCCAGCAGTCTGCGGGACTATGGCTACACCTTC
TRBV7-2	.	TRBD2	TRBJ2-1	CASSLGGGGSYNEQFF	TGTGCCAGCAGCTTAGGTGGCGGGGGGTCCTACAATGAGCAGTTCTTC
TRBV9	.	.	TRBJ2-5	CASSVDLQGKPQYF	TGTGCCAGCAGCGTAGATCTTCAGGGAAAGCCCCAGTACTTC
TRBV13	.	TRBD1	TRBJ1-1	CASSTTSDRPLAEAFF	TGTGCCAGCAGCACAACCTCGGACAGGCCGTTGGCTGAAGCTTTCTTT
TRBV5-6	.	TRBD1	TRBJ1-1	CASSPDRVGRTEAFF	TGTGCCAGCAGTCCCGACAGGGTGGGGCGGACTGAAGCTTTCTTT
TRBV6-6	.	.	TRBJ1-5	CASSRTGMNQPQHF	TGTGCCAGCAGCCGAACAGGGATGAATCAGCCCCAGCATTTT
TRBV5-6	few	.	TRBJ2-7	CASSLDRRYYEQYF	TGTGCCAGCAGCTTGGACAGGCGGTACTACGAGCAGTACTTC
TRBV4-1	once	.	TRBJ2-5	CASSQVWPPREKPLEETQYF	TGCGCCAGCAGCCAAGTGTGGCCGCCAAGGGAGAAGCCCTTAGAAGAGACCCAGTACTTC
TRBV7-9	.	.	TRBJ1-6	CASSLVVAFFFPHF	TGTGCCAGCAGCTTAGTAGTCGCCTTTTTTTTCCCGCACTTT